The rows below give T cell receptor beta chains drawn from one sample of a study of early T cells in non-severe SARS-CoV-2 infection. TCRdb itself ran the 5' RACE reads through MiXCR, one entry per CDR3 protein. The table lists roughly 56,000 distinct CDR3 sequences, around 8% of them singletons. Sequenced material: whole blood. The receptors were gathered from an adult who was a healthcare worker with PCR-confirmed SARS-CoV-2 infection or an uninfected control (not recorded which). CDR3s leave out the opening cysteine and the closing phenylalanine or tryptophan. Clone size is given for some rows only: seen once, a few or many times, or a class if the clone is expanded.

v_call	clone_size	j_call	cdr3_aa
TRBV6-2/TRBV6-3	many	TRBJ2-1	ASSYSGGAVEQF
TRBV19	NA	TRBJ2-3	ASSQPGGAVTDTQY
TRBV4-2	many	TRBJ1-2	ASSQKASGYT
TRBV7-9	few	TRBJ2-5	ASSRGSQETQY
TRBV4-1	few	TRBJ2-1	ASSQGLRSREGFHEQF
TRBV11-2	NA	TRBJ2-5	ASSRVVQETQY
TRBV3-1	NA	TRBJ2-1	ASSQTRYNEQF
TRBV9	NA	TRBJ2-3	ASSVRGSSTDTQY
TRBV11-2	many	TRBJ2-5	ASSPRGLAGGPGETQY
TRBV29-1	few	TRBJ1-1	SVSRQGANTEAF
TRBV30	many	TRBJ2-1	AWITGTTYNEQF
TRBV5-5	many	TRBJ1-1	ASSSGSRTEAF
TRBV18	many	TRBJ2-7	ASSPAGVGQY
TRBV7-7	few	TRBJ2-5	ASSLRQGQETQY
TRBV29-1	many	TRBJ1-1	SVEVGGPNTEAF
TRBV20-1	NA	TRBJ2-1	SARDIRGGSTVNEQF
TRBV2	few	TRBJ2-5	ASKREGRETQY
TRBV29-1	few	TRBJ1-2	SVLGQVNGYT
TRBV6-6	few	TRBJ2-7	ASSPSYEQY
TRBV7-2	many	TRBJ2-7	ASSADRVEQY
TRBV6-2/TRBV6-3	few	TRBJ1-2	AIGRANGYT
TRBV20-1	many	TRBJ2-2	SARSQGNTGELF
TRBV4-1	many	TRBJ1-5	ASSQDFTGNQPQH
TRBV2	NA	TRBJ2-1	ASTGQGLLTNEQF